The 3 T cell receptor beta chains given below trace back to one sample, sequenced in a study of beta chain features in type 1 diabetes. Since all of the isolated RNA was reverse transcribed, expressed TCRB transcripts were what got sequenced. The protocol was immunoSEQ multiplex PCR, while the TCRdb copy is restricted to in-frame clones and leaves out a portion. The sample holds about 620,000 clones, 15% to 18% seen once. Sample: naive CD4+ T cells from blood. These TCRs come from a man between 18 and 29 years old in good health.

Written as DNA, the CDR3 is TGTGCCAGCAGCTTAGCGACGGGAGGGGCCACAGATACGCAGTATTTT. Encoded protein: CASSLATGGATDTQYF. The gene calls are TRBV7-2 and TRBJ2-3; 8 nucleotides match TRBD2. There are 16 residues in the CDR3. The V gene end was trimmed by 0 bases and the J gene end by 2 bases; junction bases not matched to a gene: 4. Germline CDR1 is SGHTA and CDR2 is FQGNSA.

This chain joins TRBV7-2 and TRBJ1-4, with no clear D. Trimming took 4 bases from V and 5 from J, leaving 17 bases between them. Germline V gene data show CDR1 as SGHTA and CDR2 as FQGNSA. This CDR3 is built from 16 residues. The CDR3 region has the DNA TGTGCCAGCAGCTCCGCGGCCAGGCGAAGCAATGAAAAACTGTTTTTT. This translates into CASSSAARRSNEKLFF.

In this sample, this clone turned up a few times. This chain connects TRBV29-1 to TRBJ2-1, with D unresolved. CDR3 size: 14 residues. Germline CDR1 and CDR2: SQVTM and ANQGSEA. Trimming shortened V by 6 bases and J by 7 bases, and 19 bases separated the two germline ends. The CDR3 DNA reads as TGCAGCGTCCACCTAAGCAGGCAAGGGAATGAGCAGTTCTTC. This encodes CSVHLSRQGNEQFF.